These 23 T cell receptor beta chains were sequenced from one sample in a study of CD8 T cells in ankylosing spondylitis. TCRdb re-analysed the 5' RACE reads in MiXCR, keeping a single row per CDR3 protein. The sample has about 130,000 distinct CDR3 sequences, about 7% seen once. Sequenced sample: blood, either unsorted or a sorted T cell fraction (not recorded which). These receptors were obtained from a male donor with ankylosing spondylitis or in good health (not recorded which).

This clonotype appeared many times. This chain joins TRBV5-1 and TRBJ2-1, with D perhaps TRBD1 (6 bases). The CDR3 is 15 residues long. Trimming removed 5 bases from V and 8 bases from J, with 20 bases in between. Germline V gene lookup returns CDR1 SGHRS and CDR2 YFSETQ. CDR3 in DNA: TGCGCCAGCAGACAGAGCGGACAGCTGAGTGATGAGCAGTTCTTC. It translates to CASRQSGQLSDEQFF.

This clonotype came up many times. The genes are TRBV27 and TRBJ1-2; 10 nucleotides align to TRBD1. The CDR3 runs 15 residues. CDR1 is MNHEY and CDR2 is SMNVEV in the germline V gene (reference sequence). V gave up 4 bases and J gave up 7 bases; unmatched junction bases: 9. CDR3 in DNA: TGTGCCAGCAGTTGGGGTAGGGGACAGGGGTCTGGCTACACCTTC. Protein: CASSWGRGQGSGYTF.

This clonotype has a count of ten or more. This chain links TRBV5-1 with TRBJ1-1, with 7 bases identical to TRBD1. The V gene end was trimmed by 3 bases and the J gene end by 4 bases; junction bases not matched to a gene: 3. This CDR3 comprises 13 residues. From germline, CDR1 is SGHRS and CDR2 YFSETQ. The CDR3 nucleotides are TGCGCCAGCAGCTCTGGACAGGCCACTGAAGCTTTCTTT. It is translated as CASSSGQATEAFF. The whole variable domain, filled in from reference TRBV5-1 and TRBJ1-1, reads KAGVTQTPRYLIKTRGQQVTLSCSPISGHRSVSWYQQTPGQGLQFLFEYFSETQRNKGNFPGRFSGRQFSNSRSEMNVSTLELGDSALYLCASSSGQATEAFFGQGTRLTVV.

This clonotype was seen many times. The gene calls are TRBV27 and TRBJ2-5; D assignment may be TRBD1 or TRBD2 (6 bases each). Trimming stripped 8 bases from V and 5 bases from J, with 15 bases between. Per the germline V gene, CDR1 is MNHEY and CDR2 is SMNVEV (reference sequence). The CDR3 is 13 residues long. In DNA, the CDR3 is TGTGCCAGCTCACAAAGGGGGGAGGAGACCCAGTACTTC. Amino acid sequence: CASSQRGEETQYF.

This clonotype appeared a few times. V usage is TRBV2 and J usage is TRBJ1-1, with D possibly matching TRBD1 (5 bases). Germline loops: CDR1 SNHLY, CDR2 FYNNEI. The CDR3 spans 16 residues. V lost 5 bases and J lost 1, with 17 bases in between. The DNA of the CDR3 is TGTGCCAGCAGTCCCCCGCGGGGGAGGCGGAACACTGAAGCTTTCTTT. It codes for CASSPPRGRRNTEAFF.

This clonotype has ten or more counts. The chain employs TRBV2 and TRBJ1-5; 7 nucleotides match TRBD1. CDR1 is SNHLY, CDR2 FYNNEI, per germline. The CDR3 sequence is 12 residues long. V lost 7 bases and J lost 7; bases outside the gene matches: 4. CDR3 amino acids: CASNSGGQPQHF. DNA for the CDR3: TGTGCCAGCAATTCAGGGGGGCAGCCCCAGCATTTT.

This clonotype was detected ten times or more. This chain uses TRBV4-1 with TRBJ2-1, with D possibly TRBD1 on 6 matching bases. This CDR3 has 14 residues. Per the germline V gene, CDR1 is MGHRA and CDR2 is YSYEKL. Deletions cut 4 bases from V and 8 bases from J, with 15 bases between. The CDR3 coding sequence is TGCGCCAGCAGCCTCCCAGGGGAAGGGTATGAGCAGTTCTTC. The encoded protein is CASSLPGEGYEQFF.

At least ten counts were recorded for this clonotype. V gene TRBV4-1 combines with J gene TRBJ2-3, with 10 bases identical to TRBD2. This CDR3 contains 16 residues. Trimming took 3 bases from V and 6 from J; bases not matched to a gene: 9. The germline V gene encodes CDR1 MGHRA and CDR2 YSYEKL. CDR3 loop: CASSHGLAGALDTQYF. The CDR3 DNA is TGCGCCAGCAGCCACGGTCTAGCGGGGGCTTTGGATACGCAGTATTTT.

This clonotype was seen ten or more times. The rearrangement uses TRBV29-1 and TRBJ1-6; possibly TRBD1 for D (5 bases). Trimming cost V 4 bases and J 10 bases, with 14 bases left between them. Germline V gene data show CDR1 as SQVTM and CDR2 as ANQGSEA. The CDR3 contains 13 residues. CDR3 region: CSVGGVGGSPLHF. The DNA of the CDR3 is TGCAGCGTTGGAGGGGTGGGAGGATCACCCCTCCACTTT.

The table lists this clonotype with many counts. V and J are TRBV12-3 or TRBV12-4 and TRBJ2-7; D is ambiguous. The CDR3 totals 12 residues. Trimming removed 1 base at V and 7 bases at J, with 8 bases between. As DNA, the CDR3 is TGTGCCAGCAGTTTAGAAGGGTTGGAGCAGTACTTC. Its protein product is CASSLEGLEQYF.

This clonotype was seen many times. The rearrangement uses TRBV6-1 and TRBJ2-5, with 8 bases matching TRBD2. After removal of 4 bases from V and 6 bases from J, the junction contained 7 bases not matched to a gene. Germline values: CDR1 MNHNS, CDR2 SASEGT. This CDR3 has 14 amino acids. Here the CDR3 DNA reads TGTGCCAGCAGTGTCAGCGGGGGTGTAAAGACCCAGTACTTC. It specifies CASSVSGGVKTQYF.

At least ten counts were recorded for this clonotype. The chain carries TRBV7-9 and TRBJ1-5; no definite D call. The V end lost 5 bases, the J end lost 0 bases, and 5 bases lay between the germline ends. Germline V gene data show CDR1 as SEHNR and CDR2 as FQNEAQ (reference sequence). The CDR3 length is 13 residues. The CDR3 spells CASSAYSNQPQHF. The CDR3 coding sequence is TGTGCCAGCAGCGCGTATAGCAATCAGCCCCAGCATTTT.

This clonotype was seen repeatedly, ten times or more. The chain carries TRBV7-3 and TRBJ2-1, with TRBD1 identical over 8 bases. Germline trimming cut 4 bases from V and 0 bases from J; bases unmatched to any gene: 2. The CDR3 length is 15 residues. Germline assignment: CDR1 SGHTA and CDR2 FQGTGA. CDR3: CASSSQGASYNEQFF. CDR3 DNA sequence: TGTGCCAGCAGCTCTCAGGGGGCCTCCTACAATGAGCAGTTCTTC.

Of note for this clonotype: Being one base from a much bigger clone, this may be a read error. CDR3 in amino acids: CASSLLGNEKLVF. CDR3 in DNA: TGCGCCAGCAGTCTCCTGGGAAACGAAAAACTGGTTTTT. V usage is TRBV5-1 and J usage is TRBJ1-4; D unresolved. Germline CDR1 and CDR2: SGHRS and YFSETQ. There are 13 residues in the CDR3.

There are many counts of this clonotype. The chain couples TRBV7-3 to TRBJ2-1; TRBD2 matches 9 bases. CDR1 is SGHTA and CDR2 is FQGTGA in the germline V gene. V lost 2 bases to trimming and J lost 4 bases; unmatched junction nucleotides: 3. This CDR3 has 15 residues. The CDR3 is CASSLQAGGYNEQFF. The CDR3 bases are TGTGCCAGCAGCTTACAAGCGGGAGGTTACAATGAGCAGTTCTTC.

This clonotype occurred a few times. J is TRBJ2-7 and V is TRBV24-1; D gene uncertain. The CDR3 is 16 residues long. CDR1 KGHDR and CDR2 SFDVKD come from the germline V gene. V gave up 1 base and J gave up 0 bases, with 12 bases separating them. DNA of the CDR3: TGTGCCACCAGTGATTTTGCCCGATCCGGCTCCTACGAGCAGTACTTC. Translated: CATSDFARSGSYEQYF.

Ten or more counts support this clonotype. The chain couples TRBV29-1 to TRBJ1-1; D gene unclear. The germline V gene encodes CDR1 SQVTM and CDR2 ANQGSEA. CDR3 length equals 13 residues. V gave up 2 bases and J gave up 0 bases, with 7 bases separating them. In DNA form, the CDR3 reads TGCAGCGTTGAAAAGACGGTGAACACTGAAGCTTTCTTT. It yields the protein CSVEKTVNTEAFF. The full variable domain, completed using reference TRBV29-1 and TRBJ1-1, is SAVISQKPSRDICQRGTSLTIQCQVDSQVTMMFWYRQQPGQSLTLIATANQGSEATYESGFVIDKFPISRPNLTFSTLTVSNMSPEDSSIYLCSVEKTVNTEAFFGQGTRLTVV.

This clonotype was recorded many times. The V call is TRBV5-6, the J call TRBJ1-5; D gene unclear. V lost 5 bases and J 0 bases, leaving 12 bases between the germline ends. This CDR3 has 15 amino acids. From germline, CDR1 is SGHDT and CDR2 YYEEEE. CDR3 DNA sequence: TGTGCCAGCAGTTCGAGACGACTTAGCAATCAGCCCCAGCATTTT. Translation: CASSSRRLSNQPQHF.

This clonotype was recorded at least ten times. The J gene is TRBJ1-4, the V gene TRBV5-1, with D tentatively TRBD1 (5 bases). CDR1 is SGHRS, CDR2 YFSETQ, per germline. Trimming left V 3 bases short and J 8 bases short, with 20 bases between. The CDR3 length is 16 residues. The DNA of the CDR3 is TGCGCCAGCAGCTCCCTATCCGGGACCTTCGACGAAAAACTGTTTTTT. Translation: CASSSLSGTFDEKLFF.

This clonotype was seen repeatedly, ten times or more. The CDR3, as DNA: TGTGCCAGCAGCTTAGGGCGCCGGGGCTCTGGAAACACCATATATTTT. Protein sequence: CASSLGRRGSGNTIYF. V gene TRBV7-6 combines with J gene TRBJ1-3, with D unresolved. This CDR3 comprises 16 residues. The germline V gene has CDR1 SGHVS and CDR2 FNYEAQ. V was trimmed by 1 base and J by 0 bases, leaving 10 bases between them.

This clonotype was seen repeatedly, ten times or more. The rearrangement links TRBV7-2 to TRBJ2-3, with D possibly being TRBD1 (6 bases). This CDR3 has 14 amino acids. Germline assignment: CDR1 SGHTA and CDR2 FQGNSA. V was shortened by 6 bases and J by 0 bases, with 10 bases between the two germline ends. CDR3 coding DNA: TGTGCCAGCAGAAGGACAGCTAGCACAGATACGCAGTATTTT. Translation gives CASRRTASTDTQYF.

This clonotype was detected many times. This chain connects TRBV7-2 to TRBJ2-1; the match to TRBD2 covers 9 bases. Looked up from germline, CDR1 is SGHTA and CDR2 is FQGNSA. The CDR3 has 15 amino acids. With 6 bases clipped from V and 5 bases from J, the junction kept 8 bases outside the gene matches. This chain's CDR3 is CASRTTSGTNNEQFF. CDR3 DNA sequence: TGTGCCAGCAGAACGACTAGCGGTACTAACAATGAGCAGTTCTTC.

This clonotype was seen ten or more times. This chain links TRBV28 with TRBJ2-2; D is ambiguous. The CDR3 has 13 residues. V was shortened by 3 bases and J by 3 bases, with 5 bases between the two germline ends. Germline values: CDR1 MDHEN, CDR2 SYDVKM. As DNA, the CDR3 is TGTGCCAGCAGTTTGTCGGACACCGGGGAGCTGTTTTTT. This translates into CASSLSDTGELFF. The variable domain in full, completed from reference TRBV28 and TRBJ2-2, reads DVKVTQSSRYLVKRTGEKVFLECVQDMDHENMFWYRQDPGLGLRLIYFSYDVKMKEKGDIPEGYSVSREKKERFSLILESASTNQTSMYLCASSLSDTGELFFGEGSRLTVL.